Listed below are T cell receptor beta chains from one sample, sequenced in a study of T cell repertoires in cytomegalovirus infection. TCRdb passed the reads through MiXCR, listing each CDR3 protein once. The sample yields about 230,000 distinct CDR3 sequences, under 25% seen once. The specimen sequenced was CD8+ T cells from PBMCs. These receptors came from a human donor in good health (CMV status not recorded). Some clones in this sample may be carry-over from other donors' samples. CDR3s include the opening cysteine and the closing phenylalanine or tryptophan. A D gene is named only where the DNA matches it firmly.

TRBD2	TRBV7-9	TRBJ2-1	CASSSRTSGALNEQFF
-	TRBV7-2	TRBJ1-1	CASSLIPLTYPNTEAFF
-	TRBV4-1	TRBJ1-2	CASSLRQSYGYTF
TRBD2	TRBV6-2/TRBV6-3	TRBJ2-7	CASTLAGTTALYPYEQYF
-	TRBV7-9	TRBJ2-7	CASSLVGEWDEQYF
TRBD1	TRBV2	TRBJ1-1	CATLQGKTEAFF
-	TRBV12-3/TRBV12-4	TRBJ2-1	CASSFGRTYNEQFF
TRBD1	TRBV9	TRBJ1-1	CASSVEDRGNTEAFF
TRBD2	TRBV2	TRBJ2-3	CASSRREAGASTDTQYF
TRBD1	TRBV28	TRBJ2-7	CASSHTRTGQGRAYEQYF
TRBD2	TRBV28	TRBJ2-1	CASNSGGANEQFF
-	TRBV12-3/TRBV12-4	TRBJ1-6	CVSSSGGLNSPLHF
-	TRBV28	TRBJ2-1	CASHGVQVEQFF
-	TRBV7-9	TRBJ1-2	CASSVSGNLGNYGYTF
-	TRBV7-8	TRBJ2-2	CASSSRQGHTNTGELFF
-	TRBV3-1	TRBJ1-1	CASSQGPLRNPEAFF
-	TRBV11-2	TRBJ2-7	CASSAKQGDHEQYF
TRBD2	TRBV27	TRBJ2-1	CASSYTSGAYNEQFF
-	TRBV29-1	TRBJ1-1	CSVEETGMNTEAFF
-	TRBV20-1	TRBJ2-3	CSARDSGGANTDTQYF